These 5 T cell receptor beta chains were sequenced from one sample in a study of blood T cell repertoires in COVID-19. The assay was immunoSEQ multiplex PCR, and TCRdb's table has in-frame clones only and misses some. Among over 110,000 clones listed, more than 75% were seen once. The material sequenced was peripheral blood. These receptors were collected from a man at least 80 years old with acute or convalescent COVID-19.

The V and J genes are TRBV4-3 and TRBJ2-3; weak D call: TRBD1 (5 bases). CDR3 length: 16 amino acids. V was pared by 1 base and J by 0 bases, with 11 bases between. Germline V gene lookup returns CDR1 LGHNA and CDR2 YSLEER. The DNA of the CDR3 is TGCGCCAGCAGCCAAGGCCCCAGGGCTAGCACAGATACGCAGTATTTT. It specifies CASSQGPRASTDTQYF.

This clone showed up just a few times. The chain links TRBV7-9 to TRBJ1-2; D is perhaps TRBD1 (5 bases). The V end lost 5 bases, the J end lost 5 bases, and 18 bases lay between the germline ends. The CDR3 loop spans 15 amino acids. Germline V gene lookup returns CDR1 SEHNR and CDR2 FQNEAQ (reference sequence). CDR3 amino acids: CASSPYEWGGYGYTF. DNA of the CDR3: TGTGCCAGCAGCCCCTACGAATGGGGGGGGTATGGCTACACCTTC.

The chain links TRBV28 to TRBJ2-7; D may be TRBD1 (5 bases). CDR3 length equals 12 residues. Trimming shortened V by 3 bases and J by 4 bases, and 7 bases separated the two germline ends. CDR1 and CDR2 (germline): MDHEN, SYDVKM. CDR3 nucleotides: TGTGCCAGCAGTTTGGGGCGTTACGAGCAGTACTTC. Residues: CASSLGRYEQYF.

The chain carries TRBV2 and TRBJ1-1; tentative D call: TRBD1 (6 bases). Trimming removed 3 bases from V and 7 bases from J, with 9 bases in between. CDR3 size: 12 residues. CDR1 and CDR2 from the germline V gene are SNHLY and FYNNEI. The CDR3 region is CASSDQDSEAFF. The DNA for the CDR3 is TGTGCCAGCAGTGACCAGGACAGTGAAGCTTTCTTT.

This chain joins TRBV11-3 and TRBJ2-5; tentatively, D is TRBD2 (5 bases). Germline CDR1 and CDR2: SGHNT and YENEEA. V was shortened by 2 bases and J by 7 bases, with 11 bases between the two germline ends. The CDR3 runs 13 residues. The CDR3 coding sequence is TGTGCCAGCAGCTTACAAGCGGAAGGGACCCAGTACTTC. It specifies CASSLQAEGTQYF.